This T cell receptor (beta chain) is from a study of CD8 T cells in ankylosing spondylitis. There are many counts of this clonotype. V dropped 2 bases and J dropped 1 base, with 9 bases sitting between them. This CDR3 region has 14 residues. The germline V gene has CDR1 LNHNV and CDR2 YYDKDF (reference sequence). TCRdb ran MiXCR on the 5' RACE reads and lists one entry per CDR3 protein. The sample consists of more than 150,000 distinct CDR3 sequences, about 20% of them appearing once. The V and J genes are TRBV15 and TRBJ2-7; D call uncertain. This TCR was sampled from a male donor between 10 and 30 years old with ankylosing spondylitis or in good health (not recorded which). The material sequenced was blood, either unsorted or a sorted T cell fraction (not recorded which). DNA for the CDR3: TGTGCCACCAGCAGAACTCCGGGTTCCTACGAGCAGTACTTC. Translated, it gives CATSRTPGSYEQYF.